This T cell receptor (beta chain) stems from a study of blood T cell repertoires in COVID-19. In the study overall: The analysed material was cDNA or gDNA that came from T cells, B-cell-depleted T cells, or PBMCs.

Sequenced by immunoSEQ multiplex PCR; TCRdb stores in-frame clones only, minus some. The sample holds 90,000 to 100,000 clones, 84% seen once. V was shortened by 5 bases and J by 4 bases, with 11 bases between the two germline ends. The CDR3 runs 14 residues. The germline V gene has CDR1 LGHDT and CDR2 YNNKEL (reference sequence). Sequences were obtained from peripheral blood. The rearrangement links TRBV3-1 (or the pseudogene TRBV3-2) to TRBJ2-2, with a possible D match to TRBD1 (5 bases). This clonotype was sampled from a man aged 60 to 75 with acute or convalescent COVID-19. CDR3 sequence: CASSVVRGTGELFF. The CDR3 DNA reads as TGTGCCAGCAGCGTCGTTAGGGGCACCGGGGAGCTGTTTTTT.